What follows describes a single TCR beta chain. No cognate antigen has been identified for it. Per-base qualities were not stored, and no clone one base away is much larger. Between the mid-2010s and the late 2010s, the patients underwent resection in either Japan or China. Histologic diagnosis of each case was confirmed independently by two lung cancer pathologists on H&E slides. Premalignant or tumor cells were enriched for nucleic acid extraction by macro-dissection performed after pathologic assessment. FFPE tissue was used for DNA isolation with the AllPrep DNA/RNA FFPE Kit. These data belong to a study of immune evolution from preneoplasia to lung adenocarcinoma (dated by TCRdb to the early 2020s). Regarding the study in general: HLA loss of heterozygosity was seen in about 7%, 15% and 30% of AIS, MIA and ADC lesions, and in no AAH lesions. TCR sequencing data were obtained from about 46 patients. Resected precursor lesions (AAH, AIS, MIA) and invasive adenocarcinomas were compared against paired morphologically normal lung tissue. Whole exome sequencing and methylation data from the same cohort of nodules were integrated with the immune data. Class I HLA alleles were inferred from exome data with POLYSOLVER, and allele-specific HLA loss was detected with LOHHLA. According to the study, 100 to 120 samples went through TCR sequencing. The study profiled immune contexture across lung adenocarcinoma precursors and invasive adenocarcinoma using immune gene expression, TCR sequencing and multiplex immunofluorescence. Sample size was determined by specimen availability and not by a prior power calculation. A total of about 53 patients with pulmonary nodules who underwent surgical resection were included in the overall cohort.

What the authors observed across the whole study: Compared with EGFR-mutant or double wild-type lesions, KRAS-mutant nodules had the highest T cell clonality. The highest clonality was observed in normal lung, whereas higher T cell density and diversity but lower clonality appeared to be present in later-stage lesions. Top T cell clone frequencies were highest in normal lung and appeared to decrease progressively from AAH through AIS, MIA and invasive adenocarcinoma. Because every patient came from Japan and China, how well the results apply to Western populations was uncertain. Findings were based on association rather than direct causation; larger cohorts with long-term follow-up and longitudinal biopsies were deemed needed.

Taken from cysteine to phenylalanine, the CDR3 has 14 residues. This entry keeps only the CDR3 DNA: 42 bases, framed from base 1. Trimming at the junction amounts to 5 bases on V and 8 bases on J, and the germline ends lie 16 bases apart. CDR1 MNHEY and CDR2 SVGAGI were looked up in the germline V gene. The immunoSEQ hsTCRbeta Kit was used to sequence TCR beta CDR3 regions from DNA. The study's processing was this. TCR sequencing data were analysed with the ImmunoSEQ Analyzer. T cell clonality was defined as 1 minus Pielou's evenness computed on productive rearrangements. The inverse Simpson index, applied to productive templates, was used to measure T cell diversity. T cell density was defined as TCR beta template counts normalized to usable DNA, with usable DNA estimated by amplifying and sequencing housekeeping genes. Two-sided Kruskal-Wallis tests were used to compare TCR metrics across histologic stages. Drawn from immuneACCESS, this table holds only the in-frame rearrangements with V and J called that TCRdb kept. Clones are partly lost; checked studies trace under half to an unresolved V gene and leave the rest unexplained. The DNA gave D and trimming, while V, J and clone size come from that table. The sample table contains 3,500 to 4,500 clones; only one count was recorded for around 74% of them. The ten top clones hold around 30% of the sample.

The source material was FFPE invasive lung adenocarcinoma tissue. The cell subset or site label for this specimen denotes: frankly invasive lung adenocarcinoma (ADC). The chain is encoded by TRBV6-5 joined to TRBJ2-1, with TRBD2 tentatively as D gene (6 bases match). This sequence originates from a person aged 35 to 65 with lung adenocarcinoma. Some clones in this sample may be carry-over from other donors' samples. The DNA is as follows: TGTGCCAGCAGTCGGACCAGATCTAGCGATGAGCAGTTCTTC. Translation gives CASSRTRSSDEQFF.